Listed below are T cell receptor beta chains from one sample, sequenced in a study of shared clonotypes between healthy human individuals. The data were produced by immunoSEQ multiplex PCR, yet TCRdb's version contains in-frame clones alone and is incomplete. Among 530,000 or so clones listed, roughly 79% were seen once. The material sequenced was PBMCs. These receptors all stem from a woman in her forties in good health. Some clones in this sample may be carry-over from other donors' samples. Each CDR3 is given with its conserved first and last residue. D genes are given only for firm matches.

NA,TRBV7-6,TRBJ2-7,14,CASSSSRGFYEQYF,TGTGCCAGCAGCTCCTCCAGGGGTTTCTACGAGCAGTACTTC
TRBD1,TRBV6-5,TRBJ2-7,15,CASSYQTGAWYEQYF,TGTGCCAGCAGTTACCAGACAGGGGCTTGGTACGAGCAGTACTTC
NA,TRBV5-4,TRBJ2-1,14,CASSPEGSYNEQFF,TGTGCCAGCAGCCCGGAGGGATCCTACAATGAGCAGTTCTTC
NA,TRBV11-2,TRBJ1-5,13,CASSFESDQPQHF,TGTGCCAGCAGCTTTGAATCCGATCAGCCCCAGCATTTT
NA,TRBV18,TRBJ1-5,16,CASSPGLNFEYQPQHF,TGTGCCAGCTCACCCGGGTTGAATTTTGAATATCAGCCCCAGCATTTT
NA,TRBV18,TRBJ1-4,14,CASSPPGRYEKLFF,TGTGCCAGCTCACCACCGGGACGTTATGAAAAACTGTTTTTT
NA,TRBV28,TRBJ1-2,14,CASSFNYMVSGYTF,TGTGCCAGCAGTTTCAACTATATGGTTTCTGGCTACACCTTC
NA,TRBV7-2,TRBJ2-2,16,CASSLSAGTNTGELFF,TGTGCCAGCAGCTTATCGGCCGGTACAAACACCGGGGAGCTGTTTTTT
TRBD1,TRBV6-4,TRBJ1-5,18,CASSEGRAGTGKNQPQHF,TGTGCCAGCAGTGAGGGGCGGGCCGGGACAGGGAAAAATCAGCCCCAGCATTTT
TRBD2,TRBV5-4,TRBJ2-1,18,CASSPGTSGSWTYNEQFF,TGTGCCAGCAGCCCCGGGACTAGCGGGAGTTGGACCTACAATGAGCAGTTCTTC